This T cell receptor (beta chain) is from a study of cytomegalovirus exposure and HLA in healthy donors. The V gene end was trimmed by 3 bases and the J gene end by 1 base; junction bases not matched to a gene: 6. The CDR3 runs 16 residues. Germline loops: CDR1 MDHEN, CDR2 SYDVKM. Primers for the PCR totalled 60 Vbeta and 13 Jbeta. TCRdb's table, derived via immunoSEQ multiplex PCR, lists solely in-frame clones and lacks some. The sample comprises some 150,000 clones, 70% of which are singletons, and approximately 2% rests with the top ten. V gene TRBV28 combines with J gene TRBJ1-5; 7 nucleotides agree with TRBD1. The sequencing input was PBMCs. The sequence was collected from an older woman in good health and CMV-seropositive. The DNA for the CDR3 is TGTGCCAGCAGTTTCTTTCCCAGGGGGAGCAATCAGCCCCAGCATTTT. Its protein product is CASSFFPRGSNQPQHF. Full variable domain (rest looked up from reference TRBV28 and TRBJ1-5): DVKVTQSSRYLVKRTGEKVFLECVQDMDHENMFWYRQDPGLGLRLIYFSYDVKMKEKGDIPEGYSVSREKKERFSLILESASTNQTSMYLCASSFFPRGSNQPQHFGDGTRLSIL.